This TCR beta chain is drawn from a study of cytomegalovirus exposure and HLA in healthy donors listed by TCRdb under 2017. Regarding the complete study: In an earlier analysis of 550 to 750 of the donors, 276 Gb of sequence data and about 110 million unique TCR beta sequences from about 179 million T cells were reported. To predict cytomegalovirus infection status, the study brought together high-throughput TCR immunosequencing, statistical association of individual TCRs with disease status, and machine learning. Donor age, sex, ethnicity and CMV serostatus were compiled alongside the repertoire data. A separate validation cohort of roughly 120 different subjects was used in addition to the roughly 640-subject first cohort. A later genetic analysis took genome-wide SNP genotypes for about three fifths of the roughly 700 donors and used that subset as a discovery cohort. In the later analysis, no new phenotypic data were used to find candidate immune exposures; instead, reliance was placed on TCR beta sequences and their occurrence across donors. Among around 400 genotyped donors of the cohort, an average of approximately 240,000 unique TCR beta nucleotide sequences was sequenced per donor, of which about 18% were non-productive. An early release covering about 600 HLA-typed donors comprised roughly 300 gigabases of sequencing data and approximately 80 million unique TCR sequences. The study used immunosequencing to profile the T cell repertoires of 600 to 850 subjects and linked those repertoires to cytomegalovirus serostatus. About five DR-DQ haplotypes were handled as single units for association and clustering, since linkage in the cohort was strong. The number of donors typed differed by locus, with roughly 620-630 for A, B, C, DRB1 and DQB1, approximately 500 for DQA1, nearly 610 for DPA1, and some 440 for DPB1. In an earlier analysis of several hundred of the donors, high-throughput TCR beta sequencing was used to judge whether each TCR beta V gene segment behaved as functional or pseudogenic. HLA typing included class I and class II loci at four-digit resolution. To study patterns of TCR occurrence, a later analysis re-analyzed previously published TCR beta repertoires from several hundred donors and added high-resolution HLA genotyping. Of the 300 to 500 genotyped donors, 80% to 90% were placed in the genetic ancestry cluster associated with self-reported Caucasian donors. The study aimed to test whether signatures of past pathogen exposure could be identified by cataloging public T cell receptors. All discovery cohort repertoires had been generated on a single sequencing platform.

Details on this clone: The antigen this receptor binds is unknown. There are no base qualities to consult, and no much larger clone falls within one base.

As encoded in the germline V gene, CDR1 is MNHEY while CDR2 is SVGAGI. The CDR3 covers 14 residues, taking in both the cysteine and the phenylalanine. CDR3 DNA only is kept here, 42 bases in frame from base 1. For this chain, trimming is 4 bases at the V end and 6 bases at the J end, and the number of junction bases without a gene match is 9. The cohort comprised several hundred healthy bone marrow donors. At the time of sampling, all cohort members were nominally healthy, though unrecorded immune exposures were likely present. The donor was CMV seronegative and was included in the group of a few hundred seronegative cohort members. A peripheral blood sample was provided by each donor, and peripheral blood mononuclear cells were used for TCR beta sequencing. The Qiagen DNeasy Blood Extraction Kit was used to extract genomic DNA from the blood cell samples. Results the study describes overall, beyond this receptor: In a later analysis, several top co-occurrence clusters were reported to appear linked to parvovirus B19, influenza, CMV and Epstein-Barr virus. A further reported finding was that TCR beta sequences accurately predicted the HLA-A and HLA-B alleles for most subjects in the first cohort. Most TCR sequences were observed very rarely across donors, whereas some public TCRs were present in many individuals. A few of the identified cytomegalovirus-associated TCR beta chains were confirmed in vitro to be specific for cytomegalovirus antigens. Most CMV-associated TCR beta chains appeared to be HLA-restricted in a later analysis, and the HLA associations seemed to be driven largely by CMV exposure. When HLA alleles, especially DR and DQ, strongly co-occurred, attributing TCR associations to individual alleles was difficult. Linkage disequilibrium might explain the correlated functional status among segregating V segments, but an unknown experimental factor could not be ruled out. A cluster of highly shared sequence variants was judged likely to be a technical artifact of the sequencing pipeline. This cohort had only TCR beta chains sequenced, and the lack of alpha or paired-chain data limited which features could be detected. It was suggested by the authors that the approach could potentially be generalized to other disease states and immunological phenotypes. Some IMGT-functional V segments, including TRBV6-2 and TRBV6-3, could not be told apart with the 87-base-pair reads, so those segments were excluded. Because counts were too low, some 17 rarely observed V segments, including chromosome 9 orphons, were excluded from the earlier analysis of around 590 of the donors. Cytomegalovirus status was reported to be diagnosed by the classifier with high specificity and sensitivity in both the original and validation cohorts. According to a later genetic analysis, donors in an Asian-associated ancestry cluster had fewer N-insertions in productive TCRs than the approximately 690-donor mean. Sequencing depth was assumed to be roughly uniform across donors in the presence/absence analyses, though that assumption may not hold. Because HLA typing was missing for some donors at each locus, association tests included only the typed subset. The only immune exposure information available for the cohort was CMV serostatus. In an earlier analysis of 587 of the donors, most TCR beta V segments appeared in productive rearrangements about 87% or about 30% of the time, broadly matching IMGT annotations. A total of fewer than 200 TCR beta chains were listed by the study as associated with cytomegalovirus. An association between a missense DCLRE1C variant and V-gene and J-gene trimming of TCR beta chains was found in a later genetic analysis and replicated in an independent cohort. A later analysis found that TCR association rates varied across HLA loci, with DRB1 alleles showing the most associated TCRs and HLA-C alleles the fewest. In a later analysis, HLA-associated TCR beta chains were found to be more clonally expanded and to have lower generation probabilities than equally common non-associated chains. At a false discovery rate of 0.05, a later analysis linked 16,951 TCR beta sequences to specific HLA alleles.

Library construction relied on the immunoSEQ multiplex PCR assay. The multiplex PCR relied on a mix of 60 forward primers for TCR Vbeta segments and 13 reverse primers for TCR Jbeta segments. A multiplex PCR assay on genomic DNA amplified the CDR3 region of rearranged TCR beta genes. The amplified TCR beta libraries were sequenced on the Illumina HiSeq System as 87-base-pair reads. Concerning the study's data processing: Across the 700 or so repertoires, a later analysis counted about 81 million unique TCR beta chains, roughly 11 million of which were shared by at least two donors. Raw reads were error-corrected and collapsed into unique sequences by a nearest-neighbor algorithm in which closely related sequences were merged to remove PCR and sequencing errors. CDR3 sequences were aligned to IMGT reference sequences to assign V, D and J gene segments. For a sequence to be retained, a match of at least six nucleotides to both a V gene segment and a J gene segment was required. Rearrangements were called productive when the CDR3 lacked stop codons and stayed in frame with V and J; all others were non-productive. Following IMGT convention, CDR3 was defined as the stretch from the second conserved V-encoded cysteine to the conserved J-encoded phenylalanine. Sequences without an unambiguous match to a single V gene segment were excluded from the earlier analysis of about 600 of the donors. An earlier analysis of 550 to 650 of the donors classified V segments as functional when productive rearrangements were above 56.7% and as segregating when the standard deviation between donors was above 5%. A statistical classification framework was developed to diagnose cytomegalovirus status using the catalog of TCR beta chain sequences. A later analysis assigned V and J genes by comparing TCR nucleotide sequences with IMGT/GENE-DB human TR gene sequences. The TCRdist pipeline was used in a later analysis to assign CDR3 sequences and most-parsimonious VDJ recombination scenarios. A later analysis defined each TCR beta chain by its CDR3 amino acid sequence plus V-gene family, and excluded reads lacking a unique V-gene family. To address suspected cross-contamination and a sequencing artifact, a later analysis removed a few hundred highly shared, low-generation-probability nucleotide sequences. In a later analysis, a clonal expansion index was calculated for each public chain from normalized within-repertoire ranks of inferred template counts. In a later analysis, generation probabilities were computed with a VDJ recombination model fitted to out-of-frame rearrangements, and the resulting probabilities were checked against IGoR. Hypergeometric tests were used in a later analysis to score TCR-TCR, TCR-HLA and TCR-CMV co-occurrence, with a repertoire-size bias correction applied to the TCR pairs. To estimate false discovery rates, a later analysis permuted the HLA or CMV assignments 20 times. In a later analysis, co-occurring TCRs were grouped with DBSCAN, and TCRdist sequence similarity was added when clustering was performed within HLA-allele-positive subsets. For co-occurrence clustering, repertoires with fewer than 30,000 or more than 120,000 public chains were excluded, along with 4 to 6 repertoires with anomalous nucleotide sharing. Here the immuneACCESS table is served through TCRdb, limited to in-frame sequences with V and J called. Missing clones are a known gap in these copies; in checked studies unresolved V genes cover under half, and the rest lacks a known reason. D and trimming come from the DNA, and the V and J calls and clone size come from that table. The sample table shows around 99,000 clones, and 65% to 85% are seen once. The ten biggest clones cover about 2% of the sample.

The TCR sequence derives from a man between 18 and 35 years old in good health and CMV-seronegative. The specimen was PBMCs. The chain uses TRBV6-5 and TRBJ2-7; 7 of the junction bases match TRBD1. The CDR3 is CASSSTRYRGEQYF. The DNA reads TGTGCCAGCAGTTCCACGAGATACAGGGGCGAGCAGTACTTC.